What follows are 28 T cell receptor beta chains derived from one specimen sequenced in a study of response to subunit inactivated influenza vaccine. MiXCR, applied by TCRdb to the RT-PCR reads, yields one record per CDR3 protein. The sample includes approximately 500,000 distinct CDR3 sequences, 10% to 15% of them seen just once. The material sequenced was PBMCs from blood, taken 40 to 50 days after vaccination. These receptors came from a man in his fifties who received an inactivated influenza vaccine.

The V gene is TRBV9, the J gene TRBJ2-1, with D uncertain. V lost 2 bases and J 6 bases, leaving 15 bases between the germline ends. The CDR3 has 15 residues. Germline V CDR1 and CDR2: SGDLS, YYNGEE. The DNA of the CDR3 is TGTGCCAGCAGCGTCTACTCGGACGGCCGCAATGAGCAGTTCTTC. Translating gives CASSVYSDGRNEQFF.

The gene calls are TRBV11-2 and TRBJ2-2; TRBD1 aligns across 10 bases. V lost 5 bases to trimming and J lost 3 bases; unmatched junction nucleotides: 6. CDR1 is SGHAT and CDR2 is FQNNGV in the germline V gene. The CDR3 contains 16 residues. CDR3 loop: CASSRLGTGDTGELFF. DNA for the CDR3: TGTGCCAGCAGCCGACTGGGGACAGGGGACACCGGGGAGCTGTTTTTT.

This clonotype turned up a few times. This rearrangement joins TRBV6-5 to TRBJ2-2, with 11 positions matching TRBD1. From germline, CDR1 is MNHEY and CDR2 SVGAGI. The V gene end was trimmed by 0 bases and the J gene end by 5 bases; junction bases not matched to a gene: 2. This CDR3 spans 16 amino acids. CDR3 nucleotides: TGTGCCAGCAGTTACTCTGGGACAGGGGGGACCGGGGAGCTGTTTTTT. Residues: CASSYSGTGGTGELFF.

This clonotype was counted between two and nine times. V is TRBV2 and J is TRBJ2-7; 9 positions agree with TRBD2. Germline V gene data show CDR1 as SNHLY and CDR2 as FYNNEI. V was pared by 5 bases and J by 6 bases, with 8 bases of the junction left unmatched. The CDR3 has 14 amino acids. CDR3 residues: CASSYSGSKVEQYF. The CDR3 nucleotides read TGTGCCAGCAGTTATAGCGGGAGCAAAGTCGAGCAGTACTTC. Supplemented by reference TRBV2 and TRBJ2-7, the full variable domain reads EPEVTQTPSHQVTQMGQEVILRCVPISNHLYFYWYRQILGQKVEFLVSFYNNEISEKSEIFDDQFSVERPDGSNFTLKIRSTKLEDSAMYFCASSYSGSKVEQYFGPGTRLTVT.

The CDR3 region has the DNA TGTGCCAGCAGCTTACACAGCGACTTAGCTAACTATGGCTACACCTTC. Encoded protein: CASSLHSDLANYGYTF. The chain combines TRBV7-2 with TRBJ1-2; D is uncertain. Germline V gene data show CDR1 as SGHTA and CDR2 as FQGNSA. The CDR3 is 16 residues long. V lost 2 bases, J lost 0 bases, and 13 bases lay in between.

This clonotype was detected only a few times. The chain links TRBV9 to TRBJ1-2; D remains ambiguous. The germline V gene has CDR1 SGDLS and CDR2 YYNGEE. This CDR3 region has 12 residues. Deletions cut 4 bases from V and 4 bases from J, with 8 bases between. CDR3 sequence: CASSTLFYGYTF. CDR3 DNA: TGTGCCAGCAGCACCCTTTTCTATGGCTACACCTTC.

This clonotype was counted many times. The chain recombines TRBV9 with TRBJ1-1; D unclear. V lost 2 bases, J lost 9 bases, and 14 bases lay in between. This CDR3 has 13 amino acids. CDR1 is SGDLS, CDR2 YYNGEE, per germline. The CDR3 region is CASSVQEGGQAFF. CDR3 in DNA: TGTGCCAGCAGCGTTCAGGAAGGCGGTCAAGCTTTCTTT. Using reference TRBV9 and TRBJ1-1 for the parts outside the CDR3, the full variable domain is DSGVTQTPKHLITATGQRVTLRCSPRSGDLSVYWYQQSLDQGLQFLIQYYNGEERAKGNILERFSAQQFPDLHSELNLSSLELGDSALYFCASSVQEGGQAFFGQGTRLTVV.

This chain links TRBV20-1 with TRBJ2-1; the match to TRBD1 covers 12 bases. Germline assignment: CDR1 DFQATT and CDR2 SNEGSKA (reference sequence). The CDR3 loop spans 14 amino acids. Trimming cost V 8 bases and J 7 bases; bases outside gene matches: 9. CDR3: CSSLGQGARNEQFF. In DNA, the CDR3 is TGCAGTTCACTGGGACAGGGGGCGCGAAATGAGCAGTTCTTC.

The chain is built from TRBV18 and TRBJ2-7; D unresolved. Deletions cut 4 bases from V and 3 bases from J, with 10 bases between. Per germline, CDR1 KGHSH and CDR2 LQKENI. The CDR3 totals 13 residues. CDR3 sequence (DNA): TGTGCCAGCTCACAACAGAAGAGCTACGAGCAGTACTTC. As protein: CASSQQKSYEQYF.

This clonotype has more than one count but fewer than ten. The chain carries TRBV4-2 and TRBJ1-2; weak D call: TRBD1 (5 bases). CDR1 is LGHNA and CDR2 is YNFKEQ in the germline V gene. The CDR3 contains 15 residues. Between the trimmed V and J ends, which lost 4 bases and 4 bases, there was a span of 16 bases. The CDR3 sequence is CASSPRATSSYGYTF. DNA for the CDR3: TGTGCCAGCAGCCCCAGGGCAACCTCTAGCTATGGCTACACCTTC.

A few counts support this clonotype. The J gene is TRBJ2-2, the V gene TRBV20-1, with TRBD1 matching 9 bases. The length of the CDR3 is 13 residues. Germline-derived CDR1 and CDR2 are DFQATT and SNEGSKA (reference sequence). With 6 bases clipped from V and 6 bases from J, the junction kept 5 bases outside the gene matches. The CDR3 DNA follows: TGCAGTGCAATGACAGGGGGTGCCGGGGAGCTGTTTTTT. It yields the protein CSAMTGGAGELFF.

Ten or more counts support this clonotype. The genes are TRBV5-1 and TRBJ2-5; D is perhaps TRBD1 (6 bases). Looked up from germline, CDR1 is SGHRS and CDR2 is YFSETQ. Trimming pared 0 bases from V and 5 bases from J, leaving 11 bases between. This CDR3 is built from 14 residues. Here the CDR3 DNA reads TGCGCCAGCAGCTTGGCCACAGGGCCCGAGACCCAGTACTTC. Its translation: CASSLATGPETQYF.

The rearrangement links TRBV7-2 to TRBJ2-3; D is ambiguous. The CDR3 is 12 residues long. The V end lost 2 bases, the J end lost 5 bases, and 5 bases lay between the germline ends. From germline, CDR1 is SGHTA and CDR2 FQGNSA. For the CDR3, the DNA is TGTGCCAGCAGCTTACCCGGAGATACGCAGTATTTT. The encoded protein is CASSLPGDTQYF.

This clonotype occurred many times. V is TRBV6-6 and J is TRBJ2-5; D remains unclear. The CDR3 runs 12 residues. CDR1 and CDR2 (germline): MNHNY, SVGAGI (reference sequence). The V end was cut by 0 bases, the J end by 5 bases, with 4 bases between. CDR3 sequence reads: CASSYSGETQYF. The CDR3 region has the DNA TGTGCCAGCAGTTACTCGGGGGAGACCCAGTACTTC.

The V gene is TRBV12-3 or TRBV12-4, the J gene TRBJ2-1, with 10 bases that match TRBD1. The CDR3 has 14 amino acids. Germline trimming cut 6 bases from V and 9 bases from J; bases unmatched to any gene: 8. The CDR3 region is CASRRDRGRGEQFF. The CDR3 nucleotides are TGTGCCAGCAGACGGGACAGGGGAAGGGGTGAGCAGTTCTTC.

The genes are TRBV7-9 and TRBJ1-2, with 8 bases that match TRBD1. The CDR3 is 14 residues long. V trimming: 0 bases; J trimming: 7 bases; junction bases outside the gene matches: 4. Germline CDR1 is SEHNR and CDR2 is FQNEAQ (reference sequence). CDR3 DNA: TGTGCCAGCAGCTTAGCGGGACAGGTTTCTGGCTACACCTTC. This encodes CASSLAGQVSGYTF.

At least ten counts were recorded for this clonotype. In DNA, the CDR3 is TGTGCCAGCAGTCTCGGACTAGCGGGTCCGTTCTTC. This codes for CASSLGLAGPFF. The chain carries TRBV6-2 or TRBV6-3 and TRBJ2-1, with 11 bases identical to TRBD2. The CDR3 runs 12 residues. The germline CDR1 and CDR2 sequences are MNHEY and SVGEGT. The V and J ends lost 5 bases and 15 bases, in that order; junction bases with no gene match: 6.

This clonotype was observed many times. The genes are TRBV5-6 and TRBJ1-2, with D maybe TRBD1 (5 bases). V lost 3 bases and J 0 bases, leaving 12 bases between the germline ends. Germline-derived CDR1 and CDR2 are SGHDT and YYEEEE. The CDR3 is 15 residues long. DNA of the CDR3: TGTGCCAGCAGCTCGGCGGGGGGACCTAACTATGGCTACACCTTC. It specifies CASSSAGGPNYGYTF.

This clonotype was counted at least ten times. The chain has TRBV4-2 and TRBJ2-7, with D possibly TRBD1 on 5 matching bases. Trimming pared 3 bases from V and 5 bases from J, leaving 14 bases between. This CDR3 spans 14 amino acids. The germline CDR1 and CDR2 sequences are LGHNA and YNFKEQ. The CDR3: CASSQGSGRNEQYF. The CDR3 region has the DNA TGTGCCAGCAGCCAGGGTTCAGGGCGCAACGAGCAGTACTTC.

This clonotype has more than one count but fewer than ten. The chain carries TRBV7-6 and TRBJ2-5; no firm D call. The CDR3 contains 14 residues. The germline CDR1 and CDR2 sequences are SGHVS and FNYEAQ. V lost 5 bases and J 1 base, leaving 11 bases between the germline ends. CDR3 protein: CASSLFPLQETQYF. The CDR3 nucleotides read TGTGCCAGCAGCCTTTTCCCCCTCCAAGAGACCCAGTACTTC.

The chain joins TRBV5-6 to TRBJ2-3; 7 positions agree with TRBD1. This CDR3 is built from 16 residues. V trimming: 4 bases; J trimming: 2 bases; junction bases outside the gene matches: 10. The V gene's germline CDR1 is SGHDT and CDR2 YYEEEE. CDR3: CASSRRGQVLTDTQYF. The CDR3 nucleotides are TGTGCCAGCAGCCGCCGAGGACAGGTCCTCACAGATACGCAGTATTTT.

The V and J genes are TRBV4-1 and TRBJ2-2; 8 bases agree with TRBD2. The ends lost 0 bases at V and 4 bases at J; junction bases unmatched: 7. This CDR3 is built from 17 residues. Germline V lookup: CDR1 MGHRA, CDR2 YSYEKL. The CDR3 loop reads CASSQEKSGSRTGELFF. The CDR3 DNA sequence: TGCGCCAGCAGCCAAGAGAAGAGCGGGAGTCGCACCGGGGAGCTGTTTTTT.

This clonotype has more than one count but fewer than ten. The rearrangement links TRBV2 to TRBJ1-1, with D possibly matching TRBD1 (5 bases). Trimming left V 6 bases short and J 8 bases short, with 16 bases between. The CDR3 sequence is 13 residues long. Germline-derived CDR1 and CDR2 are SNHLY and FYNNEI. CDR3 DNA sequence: TGTGCCAGCAGAGGCGACAGTTCTGCAGAAGCTTTCTTT. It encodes CASRGDSSAEAFF.

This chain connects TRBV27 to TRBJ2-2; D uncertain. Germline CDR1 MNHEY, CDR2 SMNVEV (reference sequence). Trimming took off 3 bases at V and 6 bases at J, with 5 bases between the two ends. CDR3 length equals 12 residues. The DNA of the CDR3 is TGTGCCAGCAGTTTCAGGTCCGGGGAGCTGTTTTTT. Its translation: CASSFRSGELFF.

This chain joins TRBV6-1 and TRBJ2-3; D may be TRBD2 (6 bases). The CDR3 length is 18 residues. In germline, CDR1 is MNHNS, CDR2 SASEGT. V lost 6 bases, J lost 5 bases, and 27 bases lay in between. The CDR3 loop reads CASRNQPLASVAGDTQYF. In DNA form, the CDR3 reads TGTGCCAGCAGGAACCAGCCGCTAGCTAGCGTGGCAGGAGATACGCAGTATTTT.

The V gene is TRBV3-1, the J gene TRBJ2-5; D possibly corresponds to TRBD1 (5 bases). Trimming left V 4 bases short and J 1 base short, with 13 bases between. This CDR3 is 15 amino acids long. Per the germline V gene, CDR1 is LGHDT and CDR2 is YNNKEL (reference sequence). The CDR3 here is CASSPQIQVQETQYF. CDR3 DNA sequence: TGTGCCAGCAGCCCCCAGATACAGGTCCAAGAGACCCAGTACTTC.

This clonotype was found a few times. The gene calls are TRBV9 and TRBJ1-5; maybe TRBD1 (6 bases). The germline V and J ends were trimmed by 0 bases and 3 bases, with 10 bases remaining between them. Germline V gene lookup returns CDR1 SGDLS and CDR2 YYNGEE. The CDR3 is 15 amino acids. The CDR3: CASSVGGHINQPQHF. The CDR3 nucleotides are TGTGCCAGCAGCGTAGGGGGGCACATCAATCAGCCCCAGCATTTT. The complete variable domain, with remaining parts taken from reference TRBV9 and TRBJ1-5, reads DSGVTQTPKHLITATGQRVTLRCSPRSGDLSVYWYQQSLDQGLQFLIQYYNGEERAKGNILERFSAQQFPDLHSELNLSSLELGDSALYFCASSVGGHINQPQHFGDGTRLSIL.

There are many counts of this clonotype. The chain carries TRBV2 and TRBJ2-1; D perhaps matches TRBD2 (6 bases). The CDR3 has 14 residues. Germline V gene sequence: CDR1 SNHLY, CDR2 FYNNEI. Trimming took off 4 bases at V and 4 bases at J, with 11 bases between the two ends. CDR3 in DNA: TGTGCCAGCAGTGGGACTACTTTATACAATGAGCAGTTCTTC. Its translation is CASSGTTLYNEQFF.